This record covers a single T cell receptor beta chain. Antigen: not known. The PCR had 60 Vbeta and 13 Jbeta primers. Generated by immunoSEQ multiplex PCR, the TCRdb table keeps only in-frame clones and is missing some. The data contain 100,000 to 150,000 clones, around 73% of them seen just once; the ten biggest clones take up approximately 1.4%. This record comes from a study of cytomegalovirus exposure and HLA in healthy donors. Whole-study results and caveats: Indistinguishable V segments such as TRBV6-2 and TRBV6-3 were excluded. According to a later analysis, most TCR beta chains associated with CMV appeared HLA-restricted.

Trimming shortened V by 0 bases and J by 4 bases, and 9 bases separated the two germline ends. The CDR3 consists of 14 residues. Germline CDR1 is SGHRS and CDR2 is YFSETQ. The chain combines TRBV5-1 with TRBJ2-3; the D gene is possibly TRBD1 (5 bases). The clonotype originates from a female donor in good health and CMV-seronegative. Sequencing was done on a sample of PBMCs. The CDR3 sequence is CASSLATGADTQYF. Here the CDR3 DNA reads TGCGCCAGCAGCTTGGCCACAGGAGCAGATACGCAGTATTTT.